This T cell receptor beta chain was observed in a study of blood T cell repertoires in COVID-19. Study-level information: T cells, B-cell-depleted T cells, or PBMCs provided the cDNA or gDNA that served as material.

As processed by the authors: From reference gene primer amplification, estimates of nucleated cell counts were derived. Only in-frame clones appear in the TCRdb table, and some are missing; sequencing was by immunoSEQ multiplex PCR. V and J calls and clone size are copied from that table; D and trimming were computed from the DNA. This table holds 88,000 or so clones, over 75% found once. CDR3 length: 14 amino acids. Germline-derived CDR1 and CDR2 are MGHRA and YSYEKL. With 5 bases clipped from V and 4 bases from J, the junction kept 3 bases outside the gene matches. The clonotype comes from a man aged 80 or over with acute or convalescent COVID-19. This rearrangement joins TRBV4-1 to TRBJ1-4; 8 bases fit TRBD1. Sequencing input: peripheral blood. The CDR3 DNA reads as TGCGCCAGCAGCATGGGACAGGTTAATGAAAAACTGTTTTTT. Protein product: CASSMGQVNEKLFF.